The source of this T cell receptor beta chain is a study of early T cells in non-severe SARS-CoV-2 infection. Study overall: Sequenced material consisted of bulk RNA (from unsorted whole blood), and chains were unpaired.

The ends lost 5 bases at V and 2 bases at J; junction bases unmatched: 6. Germline CDR1 is SGHTA and CDR2 is FQGTGA. The CDR3 is 14 residues long. The TCR library protocol was used to attach unique molecular identifiers. These identifiers were attached to individual cDNA molecules. TCRdb itself ran the 5' RACE reads through MiXCR, one entry per CDR3 protein. The sample records around 62,000 distinct CDR3 sequences, over 4.5% being singletons. This clonotype was counted ten times or more. The antigen is unknown. Overall study results and limits: In VDJdb matching, anti-spike CD8 responses were favored while private and CD4 specificities went missing.

Sequenced material: whole blood. The TCR sequence derives from an adult who was a healthcare worker with PCR-confirmed SARS-CoV-2 infection or an uninfected control (not recorded which). This chain joins TRBV7-3 and TRBJ2-7; 7 bases agree with TRBD1. The CDR3, as DNA: TGTGCCAGCAGCAAACCGGGACAGACCTACGAGCAGTACTTC. Residues: CASSKPGQTYEQYF.